One and the same sample provided the 30 T cell receptor beta chains below, sequenced in a study of cytomegalovirus exposure and HLA in healthy donors. PCR was performed using 60 Vbeta and 13 Jbeta primers. This table comes from immunoSEQ multiplex PCR, and its TCRdb copy is limited to in-frame clones, with some not included. The sample carries more than 85,000 clones, about 75% recorded once. Source material: PBMCs. Source of these receptors: a man aged 25 to 40 in good health and CMV-seropositive.

The V gene is TRBV4-1, the J gene TRBJ2-7; D gene uncertain. V lost 0 bases to trimming and J lost 0 bases, with 9 bases between them. Germline CDR1 reads MGHRA; CDR2 reads YSYEKL. The CDR3 contains 15 residues. In DNA, the CDR3 is TGCGCCAGCAGCCAAGATCACACCAACTCCTACGAGCAGTACTTC. This codes for CASSQDHTNSYEQYF.

The CDR3 nucleotides are TGCGCCAGCAGAGCGGGGGGAGCGGGGGCCCGCACAGATACGCAGTATTTT. It translates to CASRAGGAGARTDTQYF. J is TRBJ2-3 and V is TRBV5-1; 9 nucleotides line up with TRBD2. CDR1 is SGHRS, CDR2 YFSETQ, per germline. The CDR3 is 17 residues long. Trimming cost V 5 bases and J 1 base; bases outside gene matches: 11.

The rearrangement joins TRBV7-7 to TRBJ2-2; perhaps TRBD2 as D (6 bases). Germline-derived CDR1 and CDR2 are SSHAT and FNYEAQ (reference sequence). Trimming stripped 4 bases from V and 6 bases from J, with 15 bases between. CDR3 size: 15 residues. The CDR3 region has the DNA TGTGCCAGCAGCTCCGGTGGAGGGATCGCCGGGGAGCTGTTTTTT. It is translated as CASSSGGGIAGELFF.

V usage is TRBV27 and J usage is TRBJ1-4; TRBD1 aligns across 8 bases. In germline, CDR1 is MNHEY, CDR2 SMNVEV (reference sequence). Losses at the gene ends were 0 bases for V and 11 bases for J; bases not matched to a gene: 5. The CDR3 spans 14 residues. CDR3 nucleotide sequence: TGTGCCAGCAGTTTATCACAGGGGGGTTTGAAACTGTTTTTT. This codes for CASSLSQGGLKLFF.

The V gene is TRBV6-1, the J gene TRBJ1-1, with TRBD1 matching 9 bases. CDR3 length: 14 residues. The ends lost 6 bases at V and 6 bases at J; junction bases unmatched: 8. Germline CDR1 is MNHNS and CDR2 is SASEGT. The CDR3 spells CASRGQQGASEAFF. CDR3 in DNA: TGTGCCAGCAGAGGACAACAGGGGGCATCTGAAGCTTTCTTT.

This chain uses TRBV27 with TRBJ1-2, with 10 bases matching TRBD1. Looked up from germline, CDR1 is MNHEY and CDR2 is SMNVEV (reference sequence). The CDR3 is 15 amino acids. J gave up 4 bases and V 4 bases, and 6 bases lay outside the gene matches. The CDR3 nucleotides are TGTGCCAGCAGTTCTCATGGGACAGGGGCCTATGGCTACACCTTC. Protein: CASSSHGTGAYGYTF.

J is TRBJ2-5 and V is TRBV7-2; 9 nucleotides line up with TRBD2. V gave up 0 bases and J gave up 5 bases; unmatched junction bases: 4. Per germline, CDR1 SGHTA and CDR2 FQGNSA. This CDR3 spans 15 amino acids. CDR3 sequence (DNA): TGTGCCAGCAGCTTAGCGGGACTAGCAATGGAGACCCAGTACTTC. It specifies CASSLAGLAMETQYF.

The J gene is TRBJ2-7, the V gene TRBV30; D is possibly TRBD2 (6 bases). CDR3 length equals 13 residues. Germline CDR1 GTSNPN, CDR2 SVGIG (reference sequence). Trimming left V 5 bases short and J 7 bases short, with 18 bases between. The CDR3 protein is CAWSGTSSREQYF. CDR3 bases: TGTGCCTGGTCCGGGACTTCCTCGAGAGAGCAGTACTTC.

This clone is labeled medium-sized. The chain has TRBV13 and TRBJ2-5; no reliable D call. Trimming removed 0 bases from V and 0 bases from J, with 5 bases in between. From germline, CDR1 is PRHDT and CDR2 FYEKMQ (reference sequence). CDR3 length equals 14 residues. The CDR3 DNA is TGTGCCAGCAGCTTAGGCCGGGACCAAGAGACCCAGTACTTC. Translation: CASSLGRDQETQYF.

This clone was recorded a few times. The genes are TRBV2 and TRBJ1-2; 8 bases are shared with TRBD1. Germline CDR1 SNHLY, CDR2 FYNNEI. V shed 6 bases, J shed 7 bases, and the junction held 10 bases outside the gene matches. The CDR3 length is 14 residues. CDR3 sequence reads: CASSQETGVLGYTF. CDR3 coding DNA: TGTGCCAGCAGCCAGGAGACAGGGGTTCTTGGCTACACCTTC.

The V and J genes are TRBV7-2 and TRBJ2-2, with 7 nucleotides matching TRBD1. CDR1 SGHTA and CDR2 FQGNSA come from the germline V gene. This CDR3 spans 16 amino acids. V shed 2 bases, J shed 6 bases, and the junction held 9 bases outside the gene matches. CDR3 bases: TGTGCCAGCAGCTTAATGTGGTCAGGGGGTTCCGGGGAGCTGTTTTTT. Its translation: CASSLMWSGGSGELFF.

This clone was detected a few times. V usage is TRBV6-5 and J usage is TRBJ2-7; 7 bases map to TRBD2. CDR3 size: 14 residues. Germline V lookup: CDR1 MNHEY, CDR2 SVGAGI. Unmatched junction bases numbered 10, after V lost 5 bases and J lost 6 bases. The CDR3 sequence is CASSREAGYSEQYF. CDR3 DNA: TGTGCCAGCAGTAGGGAAGCGGGGTATTCCGAGCAGTACTTC.

Only a few counts were recorded for this clone. The chain's CDR3 is CASSDVELTVQPQHF. The CDR3 nucleotides are TGTGCCAGCAGTGATGTCGAACTAACCGTGCAGCCCCAGCATTTT. This chain joins TRBV6-1 and TRBJ1-5; unclear D gene. The V gene lost 3 bases and the J gene lost 7 bases, with 16 bases spanning the gap. CDR1 and CDR2 from the germline V gene are MNHNS and SASEGT. CDR3 length: 15 amino acids.

This chain joins TRBV19 and TRBJ2-1; 13 bases line up with TRBD2. From germline, CDR1 is LNHDA and CDR2 SQIVND (reference sequence). CDR3 length: 18 residues. J gave up 4 bases and V 4 bases, and 10 bases lay outside the gene matches. CDR3 DNA: TGTGCCAGTAGTACCTTCTCGACTAGCGGGGGGTCTTACAATGAGCAGTTCTTC. Its protein is CASSTFSTSGGSYNEQFF.

The genes are TRBV7-9 and TRBJ2-2; D uncertain. V lost 1 base, J lost 7 bases, and 13 bases lay in between. Germline CDR1 reads SEHNR; CDR2 reads FQNEAQ (reference sequence). The CDR3 spans 15 residues. CDR3 in amino acids: CASSLGGSLDGELFF. The CDR3 DNA reads as TGTGCCAGCAGCTTAGGAGGATCCCTGGACGGGGAGCTGTTTTTT.

The rearrangement joins TRBV18 to TRBJ1-1, with 7 positions matching TRBD1. The V gene end was trimmed by 1 base and the J gene end by 5 bases; junction bases not matched to a gene: 13. Germline CDR1 and CDR2: KGHSH and LQKENI. The CDR3 has 17 amino acids. DNA of the CDR3: TGTGCCAGCTCACCACGAACTATCGACACAGGGGTGACTGAAGCTTTCTTT. Translation gives CASSPRTIDTGVTEAFF.

V and J are TRBV2 and TRBJ1-1; 8 bases fit TRBD1. Per germline, CDR1 SNHLY and CDR2 FYNNEI. J lost 8 bases, V lost 4 bases, and 6 bases had no gene match. The length of the CDR3 is 13 residues. Here the CDR3 reads CASSGRQGTEAFF. CDR3 DNA: TGTGCCAGCAGTGGAAGACAGGGGACGGAAGCTTTCTTT.

This clone was counted a few times. The V and J genes are TRBV5-1 and TRBJ1-1, with D perhaps TRBD1 (6 bases). The germline CDR1 and CDR2 sequences are SGHRS and YFSETQ. Trimming cost V 5 bases and J 1 base, with 9 bases left between them. The CDR3 totals 13 residues. For the CDR3, the DNA is TGCGCCAGCAGTGAACAGGGGAACACTGAAGCTTTCTTT. It translates to CASSEQGNTEAFF.

Regarding this clone: At one end, the junction sequence differs from germline, possibly due to a read error. Other nucleotide sequences from this sample produce the same CDR3. This sequence joins TRBV2 and TRBJ1-6; 9 bases agree with TRBD1. There are 15 residues in the CDR3. CDR1 SNHLY and CDR2 FYNNEI come from the germline V gene. This CDR3 is CASSIQGANNSPLHF. The CDR3 DNA sequence: TGTGCCAGTTCAATACAGGGGGCTAATAATTCCCCCCTCCACTTT.

CDR3 nucleotide sequence: TGTGCCAGCAGGACACGATCAACAGGGGACAATCAGCCCCAGCATTTT. It yields the protein CASRTRSTGDNQPQHF. The rearrangement links TRBV6-6 to TRBJ1-5; 7 bases agree with TRBD1. The CDR3 extends over 16 amino acids. The ends lost 6 bases at V and 3 bases at J; junction bases unmatched: 11. From germline, CDR1 is MNHNY and CDR2 SVGAGI (reference sequence).

The chain uses TRBV30 and TRBJ1-1; 12 bases are shared with TRBD1. Unmatched junction bases numbered 11, after V lost 0 bases and J lost 0 bases. Per the germline V gene, CDR1 is GTSNPN and CDR2 is SVGIG (reference sequence). There are 19 residues in the CDR3. The CDR3 loop reads CAWSVGVGTGGLMNTEAFF. The CDR3 DNA reads TGTGCCTGGAGTGTAGGGGTAGGGACAGGGGGCCTAATGAACACTGAAGCTTTCTTT.

This clone occurred once. This sequence joins TRBV28 and TRBJ1-2; TRBD1 aligns across 10 bases. The CDR3 consists of 15 residues. Per germline, CDR1 MDHEN and CDR2 SYDVKM. The J segment lost 8 bases and the V segment lost 7 bases, leaving 13 bases of the junction unmatched. The DNA for the CDR3 is TGTGCCAGCAACCCTCCCCTAGGACAGGGGGTAGGCTACACCTTC. The encoded protein is CASNPPLGQGVGYTF.

V and J are TRBV5-1 and TRBJ1-2; 8 bases are a match to TRBD1. This CDR3 is 14 amino acids long. The germline V gene has CDR1 SGHRS and CDR2 YFSETQ. J was trimmed by 3 bases and V by 4 bases; bases with no gene match: 5. In nucleotides, the CDR3 is TGCGCCAGCAGCACCATGACAGGGGACTATGGCTACACCTTC. Translating gives CASSTMTGDYGYTF.

This rearrangement joins TRBV5-5 to TRBJ1-3, with no clear D. Germline CDR1 reads SGHKS; CDR2 reads YYEKEE (reference sequence). This CDR3 has 17 amino acids. The V gene lost 2 bases and the J gene lost 0 bases, with 15 bases spanning the gap. The CDR3 here is CASSFSALQNSGNTIYF. The CDR3 DNA is TGTGCCAGCAGCTTCTCCGCATTACAGAACTCTGGAAACACCATATATTTT.

Concerning this clone: This same CDR3 is encoded by further DNA sequences in the sample. The gene calls are TRBV6-1 and TRBJ1-1; perhaps TRBD1 as D (5 bases). Germline V gene sequence: CDR1 MNHNS, CDR2 SASEGT. This CDR3 comprises 17 residues. V lost 3 bases and J lost 3, with 20 bases in between. CDR3 DNA sequence: TGTGCCAGCAGTGAGGAAGGAATTGGACATACGGACACTGAAGCTTTCTTT. It encodes CASSEEGIGHTDTEAFF.

The V call is TRBV18, the J call TRBJ1-1, with D possibly matching TRBD1 (5 bases). CDR3 length: 13 amino acids. V lost 5 bases, J lost 1 base, and 8 bases lay in between. Germline-derived CDR1 and CDR2 are KGHSH and LQKENI. CDR3 region: CASSKDRNTEAFF. CDR3 sequence (DNA): TGTGCCAGCTCAAAAGACAGGAACACTGAAGCTTTCTTT.

The V and J genes are TRBV7-9 and TRBJ2-7; tentatively, D is TRBD2 (5 bases). The V and J ends lost 1 base and 1 base respectively, with 14 bases between them. The CDR3 consists of 16 residues. Germline loops: CDR1 SEHNR, CDR2 FQNEAQ (reference sequence). The CDR3 nucleotides are TGTGCCAGCAGCTTAGGGGTCGTGGCGGGTTCCTACGAGCAGTACTTC. The encoded protein is CASSLGVVAGSYEQYF.

The chain links TRBV7-3 to TRBJ2-7; perhaps TRBD1 as D (7 bases). This CDR3 has 15 amino acids. Per the germline V gene, CDR1 is SGHTA and CDR2 is FQGTGA. V lost 5 bases, J lost 2 bases, and 16 bases lay in between. The CDR3 nucleotides read TGTGCCAGCAGCGAGGAGGGGGCCCTGGCCTACGAGCAGTACTTC. Translated: CASSEEGALAYEQYF.

The gene calls are TRBV6-1 and TRBJ2-5, with 7 bases lining up with TRBD1. The end of the DNA is better explained by TRBJ2-7, so the J call may be wrong. The CDR3 length is 15 residues. CDR1 is MNHNS, CDR2 SASEGT, per germline. The CDR3 is CASSEGQGSFYEQYF. The CDR3 region has the DNA TGTGCCAGCAGTGAAGGACAGGGTTCCTTCTACGAGCAGTACTTC.

This rearrangement joins TRBV5-5 to TRBJ1-3; D might be TRBD1 (6 bases). This CDR3 contains 15 residues. Germline lookup yields CDR1 SGHKS and CDR2 YYEKEE (reference sequence). V lost 0 bases and J 0 bases, leaving 7 bases between the germline ends. The CDR3 DNA sequence: TGTGCCAGCAGCTTGGTGACAGGCTCTGGAAACACCATATATTTT. This translates into CASSLVTGSGNTIYF.